Below, 9 T cell receptor beta chains from the same sample are listed, as sequenced in a study of cytomegalovirus exposure and HLA in healthy donors. Researchers ran the PCR with 60 Vbeta and 13 Jbeta primers. The data were produced by immunoSEQ multiplex PCR, yet TCRdb's version contains in-frame clones alone and is incomplete. The sample includes roughly 150,000 clones, about 88% of them seen just once. The specimen was PBMCs. Receptors originate from a man aged 30-40 years in good health and CMV-seropositive.

The rearrangement joins TRBV5-6 to TRBJ2-7; 7 bases line up with TRBD2. Germline V lookup: CDR1 SGHDT, CDR2 YYEEEE. V lost 4 bases, J lost 3 bases, and 10 bases stayed unmatched. The CDR3 spans 15 residues. Here the CDR3 DNA reads TGTGCCAGCAGCCCCCTCCAGCGGGATTACTACGAGCAGTACTTC. Translation gives CASSPLQRDYYEQYF.

This sequence joins TRBV5-1 and TRBJ1-2, with 9 bases that match TRBD1. Germline V gives CDR1 SGHRS, CDR2 YFSETQ. The CDR3 is made up of 14 amino acids. Losses at the gene ends were 4 bases for V and 4 bases for J; bases not matched to a gene: 5. CDR3 residues: CASSPGQGSYGYTF. The CDR3 DNA sequence: TGCGCCAGCAGCCCCGGACAGGGGAGCTATGGCTACACCTTC.

The gene calls are TRBV19 and TRBJ1-5; TRBD1 might be the D (6 bases). There are 16 residues in the CDR3. Germline-derived CDR1 and CDR2 are LNHDA and SQIVND (reference sequence). Trimming pared 6 bases from V and 7 bases from J, leaving 22 bases between. The CDR3: CASSPEVFSRGQPQHF. In DNA, the CDR3 is TGTGCCAGTAGCCCAGAGGTCTTTTCAAGGGGGCAGCCCCAGCATTTT.

The table lists this clone with a count of one. This chain links TRBV15 with TRBJ1-1; D not certain. V lost 5 bases to trimming and J lost 5 bases, with 15 bases between them. Looked up from germline, CDR1 is LNHNV and CDR2 is YYDKDF (reference sequence). The CDR3 contains 14 residues. CDR3 region: CATSRPGRVTEAFF. CDR3 nucleotides: TGTGCCACCAGCCGCCCCGGGAGGGTGACTGAAGCTTTCTTT.

CDR3 protein: CASSLRGGWPIQETQYF. The CDR3 bases are TGTGCCAGCAGTTTAAGGGGCGGATGGCCCATCCAAGAGACCCAGTACTTC. The rearrangement joins TRBV27 to TRBJ2-5, with D possibly matching TRBD1 (5 bases). The CDR3 has 17 residues. The germline V gene encodes CDR1 MNHEY and CDR2 SMNVEV (reference sequence). Trimming took 2 bases from V and 1 from J, leaving 17 bases between them.

The genes are TRBV6-5 and TRBJ2-7; TRBD1 aligns across 7 bases. Germline V gene data show CDR1 as MNHEY and CDR2 as SVGAGI. With V trimmed by 4 bases and J by 3 bases, 12 bases remained unmatched. The CDR3 extends over 16 amino acids. CDR3 DNA: TGTGCCAGCAGTTCCTCCCGGGACAGTCGCTTCTACGAGCAGTACTTC. It specifies CASSSSRDSRFYEQYF.

V is TRBV7-9 and J is TRBJ2-1; 10 positions match TRBD1. CDR1 SEHNR and CDR2 FQNEAQ come from the germline V gene (reference sequence). This CDR3 is built from 14 residues. V gave up 3 bases and J gave up 7 bases; unmatched junction bases: 3. The CDR3 DNA reads as TGTGCCAGCAGCTTGGGACAGGGGTTAAATGAGCAGTTCTTC. As protein: CASSLGQGLNEQFF.

This chain links TRBV18 with TRBJ1-5; 10 bases agree with TRBD1. The germline CDR1 and CDR2 sequences are KGHSH and LQKENI. This CDR3 is 16 amino acids long. V lost 2 bases to trimming and J lost 2 bases; unmatched junction nucleotides: 3. The DNA for the CDR3 is TGTGCCAGCTCACCATCCGGGACAGGGGGCAATCAGCCCCAGCATTTT. Translated, it gives CASSPSGTGGNQPQHF. Full variable domain (missing parts from reference TRBV18 and TRBJ1-5): NAGVMQNPRHLVRRRGQEARLRCSPMKGHSHVYWYRQLPEEGLKFMVYLQKENIIDESGMPKERFSAEFPKEGPSILRIQQVVRGDSAAYFCASSPSGTGGNQPQHFGDGTRLSIL.

This clone was detected only once. The chain combines TRBV21-1 with TRBJ2-7; the D call of TRBD1 is as the table states it, not checked on the DNA. TRBV21-1 is an annotated pseudogene. The CDR3 loop spans 14 amino acids. The CDR3 sequence is CASTGTGVIHEQYV. Written as DNA, the CDR3 is TGTGCCAGCACCGGGACAGGAGTGATCCACGAGCAGTACGTC.